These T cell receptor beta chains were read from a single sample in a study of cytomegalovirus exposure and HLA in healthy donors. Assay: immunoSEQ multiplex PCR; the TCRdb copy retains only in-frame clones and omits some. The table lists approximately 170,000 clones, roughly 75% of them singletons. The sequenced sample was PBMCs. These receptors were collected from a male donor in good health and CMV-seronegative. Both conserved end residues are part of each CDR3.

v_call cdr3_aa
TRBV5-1 CASSLAGMYEQYF
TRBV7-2 CASSPGTSAAFF
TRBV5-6 CASSWAGRGVMSGNTIYF
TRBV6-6 CASSWTTGRSQPQHF
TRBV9 CASSVEGQGSYGYTF
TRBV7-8 CASSFGSLNEKLFF
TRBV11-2 CASSPGIGNTGELFF
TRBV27 CASSSSPETGYGYTF
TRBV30 CAWSVQPNEQFF
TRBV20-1 CSARAAYEQYF
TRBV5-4 CASGLGWQGAGDEQFF
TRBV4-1 CASSQPDRENTEAFF
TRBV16 CASSQTGQGVEEQYF
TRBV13 CASSSTTQVRHSPLHF
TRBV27 CASRNSRDRGYHEQYF